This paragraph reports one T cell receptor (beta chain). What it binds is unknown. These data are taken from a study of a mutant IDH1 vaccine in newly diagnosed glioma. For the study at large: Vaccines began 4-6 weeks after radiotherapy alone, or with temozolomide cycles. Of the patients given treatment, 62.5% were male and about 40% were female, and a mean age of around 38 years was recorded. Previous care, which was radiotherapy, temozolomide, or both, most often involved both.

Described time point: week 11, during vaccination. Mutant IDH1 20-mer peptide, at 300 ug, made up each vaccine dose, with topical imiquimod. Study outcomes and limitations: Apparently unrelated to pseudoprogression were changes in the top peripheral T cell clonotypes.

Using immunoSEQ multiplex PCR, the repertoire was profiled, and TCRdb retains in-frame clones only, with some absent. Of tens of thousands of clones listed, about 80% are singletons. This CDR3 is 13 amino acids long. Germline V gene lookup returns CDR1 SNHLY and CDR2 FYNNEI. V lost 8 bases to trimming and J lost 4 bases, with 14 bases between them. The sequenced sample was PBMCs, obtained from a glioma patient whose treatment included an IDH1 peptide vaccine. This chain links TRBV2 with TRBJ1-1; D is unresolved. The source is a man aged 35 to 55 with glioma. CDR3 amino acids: CASAIPAGTEAFF. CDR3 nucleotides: TGTGCCAGCGCCATTCCTGCGGGCACTGAAGCTTTCTTT. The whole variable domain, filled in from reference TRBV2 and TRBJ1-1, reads EPEVTQTPSHQVTQMGQEVILRCVPISNHLYFYWYRQILGQKVEFLVSFYNNEISEKSEIFDDQFSVERPDGSNFTLKIRSTKLEDSAMYFCASAIPAGTEAFFGQGTRLTVV.